The T cell receptor (beta chain) described here comes from a study of early T cells in non-severe SARS-CoV-2 infection. Study outcomes and limitations: Matching against VDJdb likely underestimated virus-specific expansions, favoring anti-spike CD8.

Ten or more counts support this clonotype. Antigen: not known. Tagging with unique molecular identifiers was applied to individual cDNA molecules. TCRdb processed the 5' RACE reads anew with MiXCR; each CDR3 protein has one entry. The data hold some 50,000 distinct CDR3 sequences, with around 10% observed a single time. The V end was cut by 2 bases, the J end by 4 bases, with 8 bases between. The CDR3 is 13 amino acids. The chain is built from TRBV12-3 or TRBV12-4 and TRBJ1-1; no firm D call. Sequencing input: whole blood. This TCR was sampled from an adult who was a healthcare worker with PCR-confirmed SARS-CoV-2 infection or an uninfected control (not recorded which). CDR3 sequence (DNA): TGTGCCAGCAGTTTATACGTGGGCACTGAAGCTTTCTTT. This gives the protein CASSLYVGTEAFF.